These 10 T cell receptor beta chains were sequenced from one sample in a study of T-cell memory formation after mild COVID-19. TCRdb reprocessed the 5' RACE reads with MiXCR, giving one entry per CDR3 protein. The sample consists of roughly 620,000 distinct CDR3 sequences, about a sixth of them appearing once. The sample was PBMCs or a T cell subset sorted from them (not recorded which). Source of these receptors: an adult woman who had mild COVID-19 (a few samples of this study predate the infection). Cell type and time point are not known.

The count of this clonotype is one. The gene calls are TRBV5-6 and TRBJ2-1, with a tentative D call TRBD1 (6 bases). Germline CDR1 and CDR2: SGHDT and YYEEEE. The V end lost 4 bases, the J end lost 12 bases, and 11 bases lay between the germline ends. The CDR3 spans 11 residues. DNA of the CDR3: TGTGCCAGCAGCATACAGGGAACGCAGTTCTTC. Amino acids: CASSIQGTQFF. The whole variable domain, filled in from reference TRBV5-6 and TRBJ2-1, reads DAGVTQSPTHLIKTRGQQVTLRCSPKSGHDTVSWYQQALGQGPQFIFQYYEEEERQRGNFPDRFSGHQFPNYSSELNVNALLLGDSALYLCASSIQGTQFFGPGTRLTVL.

The chain links TRBV2 to TRBJ1-5; TRBD1 matches at 12 bases. The germline V gene encodes CDR1 SNHLY and CDR2 FYNNEI. V shed 1 base, J shed 6 bases, and the junction held 4 bases outside the gene matches. The CDR3 loop spans 16 amino acids. CDR3: CASSEGDRGLGQPQHF. In DNA, the CDR3 is TGTGCCAGCAGTGAAGGGGACAGGGGGCTAGGTCAGCCCCAGCATTTT.

This clonotype was recorded a few times. The chain has TRBV12-3 or TRBV12-4 and TRBJ2-5, with 10 bases aligning to TRBD1. This CDR3 comprises 16 residues. V lost 2 bases and J lost 1; bases outside the gene matches: 4. This CDR3 reads CASSLMGQGFQETQYF. The DNA of the CDR3 is TGTGCCAGCAGTTTAATGGGACAGGGGTTCCAAGAGACCCAGTACTTC.

The V and J genes are TRBV4-1 and TRBJ1-4; the D is unclear. This CDR3 spans 15 amino acids. The V gene's germline CDR1 is MGHRA and CDR2 YSYEKL. V lost 1 base to trimming and J lost 8 bases, with 14 bases between them. The CDR3 sequence: CASSQGSGLREKLFF. CDR3 in DNA: TGCGCCAGCAGCCAAGGGTCCGGGTTACGGGAAAAACTGTTTTTT.

The gene calls are TRBV5-5 and TRBJ1-2; TRBD1 might be the D (5 bases). The CDR3 runs to 15 residues. CDR1 SGHKS and CDR2 YYEKEE come from the germline V gene (reference sequence). The V gene lost 4 bases and the J gene lost 4 bases, with 17 bases spanning the gap. The CDR3 loop reads CASSPLRRGGYGYTF. The CDR3 DNA reads TGTGCCAGCAGCCCCCTCCGTAGGGGAGGCTATGGCTACACCTTC. The full variable domain, in which reference TRBV5-5 and TRBJ1-2 provide the parts outside the CDR3, is DAGVTQSPTHLIKTRGQQVTLRCSPISGHKSVSWYQQVLGQGPQFIFQYYEKEERGRGNFPDRFSARQFPNYSSELNVNALLLGDSALYLCASSPLRRGGYGYTFGSGTRLTVV.

The V gene is TRBV18, the J gene TRBJ1-1, with D unclear. Trimming cost V 4 bases and J 3 bases, with 6 bases left between them. Germline lookup yields CDR1 KGHSH and CDR2 LQKENI. The CDR3 is 12 amino acids. This chain's CDR3 is CASSRVYTEAFF. CDR3 coding DNA: TGTGCCAGCTCACGGGTATACACTGAAGCTTTCTTT. The full variable domain, rest sourced from reference TRBV18 and TRBJ1-1, is NAGVMQNPRHLVRRRGQEARLRCSPMKGHSHVYWYRQLPEEGLKFMVYLQKENIIDESGMPKERFSAEFPKEGPSILRIQQVVRGDSAAYFCASSRVYTEAFFGQGTRLTVV.

The chain has TRBV29-1 and TRBJ1-2; a possible D gene is TRBD1 (5 bases). Trimming took 5 bases from V and 6 from J, leaving 16 bases between them. Germline lookup yields CDR1 SQVTM and CDR2 ANQGSEA. The CDR3 loop spans 13 amino acids. This CDR3 reads CSVWGGVDNGYTF. In DNA form, the CDR3 reads TGCAGCGTTTGGGGGGGAGTAGACAATGGCTACACCTTC.

In its sample, this clonotype was seen a few times. This chain links TRBV5-1 with TRBJ2-7; the match to TRBD2 covers 10 bases. Trimming cost V 3 bases and J 2 bases; bases outside gene matches: 20. CDR3 length: 20 residues. Germline CDR1 and CDR2: SGHRS and YFSETQ. In nucleotides, the CDR3 is TGCGCCAGCAGCTCCGTCGTCCGTCTGCCCGGGACTAGCGTCCCCTACGAGCAGTACTTC. This gives the protein CASSSVVRLPGTSVPYEQYF.

The chain joins TRBV6-5 to TRBJ2-1; TRBD2 matches 10 bases. CDR1 is MNHEY, CDR2 SVGAGI, per germline. CDR3 length: 15 residues. V lost 6 bases and J lost 12; bases outside the gene matches: 14. The CDR3 here is CASSIRASGSSGQFF. The CDR3 DNA follows: TGTGCCAGCAGCATTCGGGCTAGCGGGAGTTCAGGGCAGTTCTTC.

Note on this clonotype: A much larger clone lies a single base off, so this may be a read error. The CDR3 loop reads CASSPRENYSYTF. The CDR3 nucleotides read TGCGCCAGCAGCCCCCGCGAGAACTATAGCTACACCTTC. The rearrangement links TRBV5-1 to TRBJ1-2; no clear D gene. Germline CDR1 is SGHRS and CDR2 is YFSETQ. The CDR3 extends over 13 amino acids. Together with reference TRBV5-1 and TRBJ1-2, the CDR3 gives the full variable domain: KAGVTQTPRYLIKTRGQQVTLSCSPISGHRSVSWYQQTPGQGLQFLFEYFSETQRNKGNFPGRFSGRQFSNSRSEMNVSTLELGDSALYLCASSPRENYSYTFGSGTRLTVV.